This record looks at one T cell receptor (beta chain) sequence and its context. The antigen is not known. The data originate from a study of radiotherapy plus CTLA-4 blockade in lung cancer. Study-level information: Among all patients, more than 15% showed objective responses, while about 30% had disease control. Study-level points and caveats: Reports identified early blood T cell clone dynamics, with interferon-beta, as the best response predictor. In blood, tumor-derived TCR clones expanded after radiotherapy plus ipilimumab.

This CDR3 has 16 amino acids. The J segment lost 2 bases and the V segment lost 1 base, leaving 8 bases of the junction unmatched. Germline CDR1 is GTSNPN and CDR2 is SVGIG (reference sequence). Libraries were prepared by immunoSEQ multiplex PCR; TCRdb keeps only in-frame clonotypes and omits some of them. The table shows some 110,000 clones, with roughly four fifths occurring only once. Focal radiation and CTLA-4 blockade (ipilimumab) were tested in chemo-refractory metastatic non-small-cell lung cancer patients. The sequence was obtained from a human donor with non-small cell lung cancer that progressed on radiotherapy plus ipilimumab. Some clones in this sample may be carry-over from other donors' samples. This sequence joins TRBV30 and TRBJ1-5; TRBD1 aligns across 7 bases. Sequenced here: peripheral blood, sampled from a patient treated with radiotherapy plus ipilimumab. The CDR3 nucleotides read TGTGCCTGGAGTGGCTCCAGACAGGGAGGCAATCAGCCCCAGCATTTT. Its protein product is CAWSGSRQGGNQPQHF.